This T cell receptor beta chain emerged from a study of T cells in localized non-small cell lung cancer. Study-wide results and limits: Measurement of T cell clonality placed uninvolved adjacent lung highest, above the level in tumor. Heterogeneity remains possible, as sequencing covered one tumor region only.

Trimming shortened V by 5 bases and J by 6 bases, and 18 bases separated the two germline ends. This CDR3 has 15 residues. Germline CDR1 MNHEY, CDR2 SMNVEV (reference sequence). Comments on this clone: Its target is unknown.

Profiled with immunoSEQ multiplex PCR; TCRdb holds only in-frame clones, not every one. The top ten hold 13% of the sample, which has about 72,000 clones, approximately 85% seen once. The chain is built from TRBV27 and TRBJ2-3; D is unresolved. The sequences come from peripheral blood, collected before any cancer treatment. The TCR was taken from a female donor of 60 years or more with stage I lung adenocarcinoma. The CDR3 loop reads CASSPDGPPADTQYF. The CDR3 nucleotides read TGTGCCAGCAGTCCGGACGGACCTCCTGCGGATACGCAGTATTTT.